The next 30 T cell receptor beta chains were all read from a single sample in a study of response to subunit inactivated influenza vaccine (dated 2018 in TCRdb). Libraries were built with RT-PCR. Sequencing instrument: Illumina HiSeq 2500. TCRdb trimmed the raw reads at Q25, called clones with MiXCR and kept productive beta chains. Each CDR3 protein gets just one entry, which takes the most common genes and DNA from the rows behind it. The sample table contains around 580,000 distinct CDR3 sequences; only one count was recorded for 12% to 15% of them. The ten largest clones add up to around 10% of the sample. The starting material was PBMCs from blood, obtained 11 to 12 days after vaccination. Source of these receptors: a man between 45 and 60 years old who received an inactivated influenza vaccine. Donor details come from another sample of the same person, matched by shared clones.

The CDR3 sequence is CSVASGTSRYNEQFF. As DNA, the CDR3 is TGCAGCGTAGCTTCCGGGACTAGCAGATACAATGAGCAGTTCTTC. This rearrangement joins TRBV29-1 to TRBJ2-1; 9 bases are a match to TRBD2. V trimming: 6 bases; J trimming: 4 bases; junction bases outside the gene matches: 10. This CDR3 spans 15 amino acids. Germline V CDR1 and CDR2: SQVTM, ANQGSEA.

The chain employs TRBV5-5 and TRBJ2-7, with TRBD1 as a possible D gene (6 bases). The V end was cut by 4 bases, the J end by 6 bases, with 20 bases between. Germline V CDR1 and CDR2: SGHKS, YYEKEE (reference sequence). The CDR3 runs to 15 residues. Written as DNA, the CDR3 is TGTGCCAGCAGCCCGGCCAGGGGCCCGGTAGGCGAGCAGTACTTC. This codes for CASSPARGPVGEQYF.

The gene calls are TRBV20-1 and TRBJ2-7, with 10 positions matching TRBD2. Trimming at V came to 5 bases and at J to 4 bases, leaving 8 bases not matched to a gene. The CDR3 is made up of 14 amino acids. CDR1 and CDR2 (germline): DFQATT, SNEGSKA (reference sequence). The CDR3 protein is CSAGGTSAPYEQYF. CDR3 DNA sequence: TGCAGTGCTGGAGGGACTAGCGCTCCGTACGAGCAGTACTTC.

This clonotype was seen only a few times. The chain carries TRBV5-1 and TRBJ2-7; the D call may be TRBD1 or TRBD2 (5 bases each). Trimming cost V 0 bases and J 3 bases, with 16 bases left between them. This CDR3 is built from 16 residues. Germline V gene sequence: CDR1 SGHRS, CDR2 YFSETQ. The chain's CDR3 is CASSLDPGTRVYEQYF. The CDR3 nucleotides read TGCGCCAGCAGCTTGGATCCCGGGACGAGGGTCTACGAGCAGTACTTC.

The V and J genes are TRBV7-9 and TRBJ1-1; no clear D. From germline, CDR1 is SEHNR and CDR2 FQNEAQ (reference sequence). This CDR3 is built from 12 residues. Trimming took 2 bases from V and 11 from J, leaving 12 bases between them. CDR3: CASSLPGSDAFF. The CDR3 DNA reads TGTGCCAGCAGCTTACCCGGTTCGGACGCTTTCTTT.

This clonotype was found a few times. The gene calls are TRBV20-1 and TRBJ1-2; the match to TRBD1 covers 7 bases. Germline V gene data show CDR1 as DFQATT and CDR2 as SNEGSKA (reference sequence). Trimming took 4 bases from V and 5 from J; bases not matched to a gene: 10. The CDR3 has 14 residues. CDR3 loop: CSATSDRAEYGYTF. As DNA, the CDR3 is TGCAGTGCTACAAGCGACAGGGCTGAGTATGGCTACACCTTC.

This clonotype was seen more than once but under ten times. This chain connects TRBV18 to TRBJ2-3, with D uncertain. The CDR3 loop spans 14 amino acids. The V end lost 0 bases, the J end lost 1 base, and 5 bases lay between the germline ends. Germline CDR1 reads KGHSH; CDR2 reads LQKENI. As DNA, the CDR3 is TGTGCCAGCTCACCACCGATGGGCACAGATACGCAGTATTTT. Translation gives CASSPPMGTDTQYF.

In this sample, this clonotype turned up a few times. The chain has TRBV20-1 and TRBJ2-3; 10 bases map to TRBD2. CDR3 length equals 16 residues. Germline CDR1 reads DFQATT; CDR2 reads SNEGSKA (reference sequence). Unmatched junction bases numbered 10, after V lost 4 bases and J lost 3 bases. In DNA, the CDR3 is TGCAGTGCTACTGACTTAGCGGGAGGCGAGACAGATACGCAGTATTTT. Its protein product is CSATDLAGGETDTQYF.

This clonotype was observed a handful of times. The rearrangement links TRBV20-1 to TRBJ2-1; D unclear. V gave up 1 base and J gave up 9 bases, with 13 bases separating them. CDR3 length equals 13 residues. Per germline, CDR1 DFQATT and CDR2 SNEGSKA (reference sequence). CDR3 protein: CSARGTRKTEQFF. The DNA for the CDR3 is TGCAGTGCTAGAGGAACCCGTAAGACTGAGCAGTTCTTC.

The rearrangement joins TRBV7-2 to TRBJ1-2; D not certain. The V end lost 0 bases, the J end lost 4 bases, and 15 bases lay between the germline ends. This CDR3 comprises 16 residues. CDR1 SGHTA and CDR2 FQGNSA come from the germline V gene. The CDR3 protein is CASSLAPAERSYGYTF. The CDR3 DNA is TGTGCCAGCAGCTTAGCCCCGGCGGAACGGAGCTATGGCTACACCTTC.

The chain combines TRBV24-1 with TRBJ2-1; TRBD1 might be the D (6 bases). Germline V gene lookup returns CDR1 KGHDR and CDR2 SFDVKD. Trimming removed 3 bases from V and 4 bases from J, with 15 bases in between. CDR3 size: 16 residues. The DNA for the CDR3 is TGTGCCACCAGTGATCGACAGGTTTCCCTTTACAATGAGCAGTTCTTC. Its protein product is CATSDRQVSLYNEQFF.

This clonotype has just a few counts. The chain couples TRBV5-1 to TRBJ2-7; 9 bases line up with TRBD1. CDR1 is SGHRS and CDR2 is YFSETQ in the germline V gene. This CDR3 is built from 16 residues. The J segment lost 1 base and the V segment lost 4 bases, leaving 9 bases of the junction unmatched. The CDR3 protein is CASSVSSGTGSYEQYF. The CDR3 DNA reads TGCGCCAGCAGCGTCTCGTCCGGGACAGGGTCCTACGAGCAGTACTTC.

In this sample, this clonotype turned up a few times. The chain combines TRBV29-1 with TRBJ2-3, with 9 bases that match TRBD2. Trimming took 6 bases from V and 7 from J; bases not matched to a gene: 17. This CDR3 comprises 16 residues. The germline V gene encodes CDR1 SQVTM and CDR2 ANQGSEA. The CDR3 DNA reads as TGCAGCGTCGCCCCACCAGCGGGAGGCCGCGGGAATACGCAGTATTTT. As protein: CSVAPPAGGRGNTQYF.

The sample holds a few counts of this clonotype. The chain is built from TRBV10-3 and TRBJ2-3; D remains ambiguous. CDR1 is ENHRY, CDR2 SYGVKD, per germline. V lost 2 bases to trimming and J lost 5 bases, with 8 bases between them. The CDR3 runs to 13 residues. The CDR3 reads CAISEPSGDTQYF. The CDR3 DNA follows: TGTGCCATCAGTGAGCCCTCGGGAGATACGCAGTATTTT.

This clonotype was observed a handful of times. The chain combines TRBV3-1 with TRBJ2-2, with 12 bases aligning to TRBD2. Germline loops: CDR1 LGHDT, CDR2 YNNKEL (reference sequence). V was clipped by 1 base and J by 0 bases; unmatched bases: 9. The length of the CDR3 is 20 residues. CDR3 amino acids: CASSQAVLAGGYSNTGELFF. The DNA of the CDR3 is TGTGCCAGCAGCCAAGCGGTTCTAGCGGGAGGGTATTCGAACACCGGGGAGCTGTTTTTT. Drawing the rest from reference TRBV3-1 and TRBJ2-2, the complete variable domain is DTAVSQTPKYLVTQMGNDKSIKCEQNLGHDTMYWYKQDSKKFLKIMFSYNNKELIINETVPNRFSPKSPDKAHLNLHINSLELGDSAVYFCASSQAVLAGGYSNTGELFFGEGSRLTVL.

The rearrangement links TRBV5-1 to TRBJ1-5; D not certain. From germline, CDR1 is SGHRS and CDR2 YFSETQ. V dropped 2 bases and J dropped 4 bases, with 13 bases sitting between them. This CDR3 comprises 15 residues. CDR3 region: CASSFNGGKNQPQHF. Here the CDR3 DNA reads TGCGCCAGCAGCTTTAATGGAGGGAAAAATCAGCCCCAGCATTTT. Variable domain in full (rest from reference TRBV5-1 and TRBJ1-5): KAGVTQTPRYLIKTRGQQVTLSCSPISGHRSVSWYQQTPGQGLQFLFEYFSETQRNKGNFPGRFSGRQFSNSRSEMNVSTLELGDSALYLCASSFNGGKNQPQHFGDGTRLSIL.

The gene calls are TRBV7-9 and TRBJ2-5, with 9 positions matching TRBD2. CDR3 length equals 16 residues. V trimming: 3 bases; J trimming: 5 bases; junction bases outside the gene matches: 10. Germline lookup yields CDR1 SEHNR and CDR2 FQNEAQ (reference sequence). CDR3 bases: TGTGCCAGCAGCTTGTCTAGCGGGACCCAAGGGGAGACCCAGTACTTC. Protein product: CASSLSSGTQGETQYF.

This chain links TRBV12-3 or TRBV12-4 with TRBJ1-1; D gene uncertain. The CDR3 covers 13 residues. Deletions cut 7 bases from V and 1 base from J, with 10 bases between. The CDR3 protein is CASTSQANTEAFF. In nucleotides, the CDR3 is TGTGCCAGCACCTCGCAGGCGAACACTGAAGCTTTCTTT.

The chain is built from TRBV3-1 and TRBJ2-5; D is unclear. Germline lookup yields CDR1 LGHDT and CDR2 YNNKEL (reference sequence). The CDR3 loop spans 14 amino acids. Trimming took 2 bases from V and 2 from J, leaving 9 bases between them. The chain's CDR3 is CASSQRVGQETQYF. CDR3 nucleotides: TGTGCCAGCAGCCAAAGGGTTGGACAAGAGACCCAGTACTTC.

V and J are TRBV7-2 and TRBJ1-6; TRBD1 might be the D (5 bases). This CDR3 spans 16 amino acids. The germline V gene has CDR1 SGHTA and CDR2 FQGNSA. Trimming took off 1 base at V and 4 bases at J, with 11 bases between the two ends. CDR3 in amino acids: CASSLVGRAYNSPLHF. CDR3 bases: TGTGCCAGCAGCTTAGTCGGCAGGGCATATAATTCACCCCTCCACTTT.

This clonotype occurred many times. This rearrangement joins TRBV5-1 to TRBJ1-3; no reliable D call. There are 16 residues in the CDR3. The germline CDR1 and CDR2 sequences are SGHRS and YFSETQ. Between the trimmed V and J ends, which lost 0 bases and 2 bases, there was a span of 12 bases. The CDR3 reads CASSLGPGLPGNTIYF. Here the CDR3 DNA reads TGCGCCAGCAGCTTGGGCCCGGGCCTTCCTGGAAACACCATATATTTT.

The chain uses TRBV6-2 or TRBV6-3 and TRBJ2-5; D is unclear. Germline V CDR1 and CDR2: MNHEY, SVGEGT. The ends were cut back, 3 bases at V and 2 bases at J, with 7 bases in the middle. The length of the CDR3 is 13 residues. Written as DNA, the CDR3 is TGTGCCAGCAGTTATGGGAATCAAGAGACCCAGTACTTC. This sequence encodes CASSYGNQETQYF.

The chain has TRBV10-3 and TRBJ1-5; D possibly corresponds to TRBD1 (6 bases). There are 15 residues in the CDR3. CDR1 is ENHRY and CDR2 is SYGVKD in the germline V gene. Trimming shortened V by 4 bases and J by 0 bases, and 10 bases separated the two germline ends. In nucleotides, the CDR3 is TGTGCCATCAGTGGTACAGGGTATAGCAATCAGCCCCAGCATTTT. It yields the protein CAISGTGYSNQPQHF.

The gene calls are TRBV5-1 and TRBJ2-3; unclear D gene. Trimming removed 0 bases at V and 5 bases at J, with 10 bases between. This CDR3 comprises 14 residues. CDR1 is SGHRS and CDR2 is YFSETQ in the germline V gene. The CDR3 nucleotides are TGCGCCAGCAGCTTGGGTCGGACGGGAGATACGCAGTATTTT. Amino acid sequence: CASSLGRTGDTQYF.

This clonotype was observed a handful of times. The rearrangement uses TRBV2 and TRBJ2-1; 9 bases agree with TRBD1. With 4 bases clipped from V and 9 bases from J, the junction kept 4 bases outside the gene matches. Germline V gene sequence: CDR1 SNHLY, CDR2 FYNNEI. The CDR3 has 13 residues. In DNA form, the CDR3 reads TGTGCCAGCAGTGCACAGGGGGCAGGTGAGCAGTTCTTC. Encoded protein: CASSAQGAGEQFF.

The chain carries TRBV7-8 and TRBJ2-7; D is possibly TRBD2 (5 bases). The CDR3 length is 13 residues. V was clipped by 5 bases and J by 5 bases, with 13 bases between them. CDR1 is SGHVS and CDR2 is FQNEAQ in the germline V gene. CDR3 sequence reads: CASSQRSGDEQYF. The CDR3 DNA reads TGTGCCAGCAGCCAAAGGTCCGGGGACGAGCAGTACTTC.

This clonotype was counted a few times. The V and J genes are TRBV3-1 and TRBJ1-1, with TRBD1 as a possible D gene (5 bases). The V gene lost 4 bases and the J gene lost 10 bases, with 19 bases spanning the gap. CDR1 is LGHDT, CDR2 YNNKEL, per germline (reference sequence). The CDR3 has 14 residues. CDR3 loop: CASSLEGRDRGAFF. Here the CDR3 DNA reads TGTGCCAGCAGCCTCGAAGGCAGGGATCGTGGAGCTTTCTTT. Drawing the rest from reference TRBV3-1 and TRBJ1-1, the complete variable domain is DTAVSQTPKYLVTQMGNDKSIKCEQNLGHDTMYWYKQDSKKFLKIMFSYNNKELIINETVPNRFSPKSPDKAHLNLHINSLELGDSAVYFCASSLEGRDRGAFFGQGTRLTVV.

The table lists this clonotype with many counts. J is TRBJ2-5 and V is TRBV12-3 or TRBV12-4; 9 nucleotides match TRBD1. With 5 bases clipped from V and 5 bases from J, the junction kept 3 bases outside the gene matches. CDR3 length equals 13 residues. CDR3 sequence: CASSTGGPETQYF. CDR3 coding DNA: TGTGCCAGCAGTACAGGGGGCCCTGAGACCCAGTACTTC.

The sample holds a few counts of this clonotype. The chain joins TRBV6-1 to TRBJ2-7; 10 positions agree with TRBD2. The CDR3 runs 16 residues. In germline, CDR1 is MNHNS, CDR2 SASEGT. The junction had 13 bases not matched to a gene; V was cut back by 7 bases and J by 4 bases. CDR3 sequence (DNA): TGTGCCAGCACGCCGATAGCGGGGGGCTCCGGATACGAGCAGTACTTC. This codes for CASTPIAGGSGYEQYF.

This clonotype was counted a few times. This chain connects TRBV12-3 or TRBV12-4 to TRBJ1-1; D unclear. Trimming removed 2 bases from V and 6 bases from J, with 10 bases in between. This CDR3 contains 13 residues. The DNA for the CDR3 is TGTGCCAGCAGTTTACGAGACACAGCTGAAGCTTTCTTT. Translating it yields CASSLRDTAEAFF.